This T cell receptor beta chain was sequenced for a study of blood T cells in healthy people across ages. The authors extracted at least 5 micrograms of total RNA per sample. This clonotype was recorded at least ten times. Primed by a sample-barcoded 5' primer and a J-beta primer mix, a second PCR proceeded for about 6 to 11 cycles. MiXCR, run by TCRdb on the 5' RACE reads, gives a single entry per CDR3 protein. Among about 640,000 distinct CDR3 sequences listed, roughly three fifths were seen once. The clonotype was recovered from a man aged 55-75 years in good health. The sequenced sample consisted of blood.

CDR3 nucleotides: TGCGCCACCAGACAGGGACAGGGGAACAATGAGCAGTTCTTC. Translation: CATRQGQGNNEQFF. This chain links TRBV5-1 with TRBJ2-1; 10 bases are shared with TRBD1. This CDR3 spans 14 amino acids. Germline loops: CDR1 SGHRS, CDR2 YFSETQ. Trimming at V came to 9 bases and at J to 5 bases, leaving 8 bases not matched to a gene. The whole variable domain, filled in from reference TRBV5-1 and TRBJ2-1, reads KAGVTQTPRYLIKTRGQQVTLSCSPISGHRSVSWYQQTPGQGLQFLFEYFSETQRNKGNFPGRFSGRQFSNSRSEMNVSTLELGDSALYLCATRQGQGNNEQFFGPGTRLTVL.